The rows below give T cell receptor beta chains drawn from one sample of a study of early T cells in non-severe SARS-CoV-2 infection. TCRdb re-called the 5' RACE reads through MiXCR, storing one row per CDR3 protein. In the table there are some 85,000 distinct CDR3 sequences, roughly an eighth of which are singletons. What was sequenced was whole blood. These receptors originate from an adult who was a healthcare worker with PCR-confirmed SARS-CoV-2 infection or an uninfected control (not recorded which). Both conserved end residues are part of each CDR3. Fields, in order: CDR3 DNA, CDR3 protein, V gene, J gene, D gene, clone size. D genes are given only for firm matches. Size is stated for part of the rows, as once, few or many counts, or as a class when the clone is expanded.

CDR3nt: TGCAGCGTTGATATGGAGACAGACTATGGCTACACCTTC
CDR3aa: CSVDMETDYGYTF
v_gene: TRBV29-1
j_gene: TRBJ1-2
d_gene: .
abundance: many

CDR3nt: TGTGCCAGCAGGCTCGAAGGGGGGGGTGGCTACGAGCAGTACTTC
CDR3aa: CASRLEGGGGYEQYF
v_gene: TRBV6-6
j_gene: TRBJ2-7
d_gene: .
abundance: few

CDR3nt: TGTGCCATCAGTGAGTCGACGGGGAGGAACACTGAAGCTTTCTTT
CDR3aa: CAISESTGRNTEAFF
v_gene: TRBV10-3
j_gene: TRBJ1-1
d_gene: .
abundance: .

CDR3nt: TGTGCCAGCAGCCACCTGACACAGAGAAAAACTGAAGCTTTCTTT
CDR3aa: CASSHLTQRKTEAFF
v_gene: TRBV3-1
j_gene: TRBJ1-1
d_gene: .
abundance: few

CDR3nt: TGTGCCAGCAGCGTAGTTGGGACTGCGTTCGATACGCAGTATTTT
CDR3aa: CASSVVGTAFDTQYF
v_gene: TRBV9
j_gene: TRBJ2-3
d_gene: .
abundance: .

CDR3nt: TGTGCCACCAGTGATGTGCCGGGACAGATACTCAACAATGAGCAGTTCTTC
CDR3aa: CATSDVPGQILNNEQFF
v_gene: TRBV24-1
j_gene: TRBJ2-1
d_gene: TRBD1
abundance: few

CDR3nt: TGTGCCGCCAGTAGCAGGAACACCGGGGAGCTGTTTTTT
CDR3aa: CAASSRNTGELFF
v_gene: TRBV6-5
j_gene: TRBJ2-2
d_gene: .
abundance: .

CDR3nt: TGTGCCAGCTCACCACCCTCCGGGCATTACTCTAACTATGGCTACACCTTC
CDR3aa: CASSPPSGHYSNYGYTF
v_gene: TRBV18
j_gene: TRBJ1-2
d_gene: .
abundance: many

CDR3nt: TGTGCCAGCAGCCGGCTGGGCCTTGGGGCCAACGTCCTGACTTTC
CDR3aa: CASSRLGLGANVLTF
v_gene: TRBV7-6
j_gene: TRBJ2-6
d_gene: .
abundance: many

CDR3nt: TGCGCCAGCAGCTTGGTGGGGCGGACTCCAGATACGCAGTATTTT
CDR3aa: CASSLVGRTPDTQYF
v_gene: TRBV5-1
j_gene: TRBJ2-3
d_gene: .
abundance: many

CDR3nt: TGTGCCAGCAGCTTAGTATCGGCAGCCCCCTACAATGAGCAGTTCTTC
CDR3aa: CASSLVSAAPYNEQFF
v_gene: TRBV7-9
j_gene: TRBJ2-1
d_gene: .
abundance: .

CDR3nt: TGTGCCAGCAGCCCGGGGAGGGGGATCACTGAAGCTTTCTTT
CDR3aa: CASSPGRGITEAFF
v_gene: TRBV7-9
j_gene: TRBJ1-1
d_gene: .
abundance: few

CDR3nt: TGTGCCAGCAGTTCCCACCCGGGACAGGGTAACACCGGGGAGCTGTTTTTT
CDR3aa: CASSSHPGQGNTGELFF
v_gene: TRBV6-6
j_gene: TRBJ2-2
d_gene: TRBD1
abundance: few

CDR3nt: TGTGCCAGCAGCTTCTCTTCCTACGAGCAGTACTTC
CDR3aa: CASSFSSYEQYF
v_gene: TRBV11-2
j_gene: TRBJ2-7
d_gene: .
abundance: few

CDR3nt: TGTGCCAGCCACCGGGGTCCTACTAGCGGGGCCTACAATGAGCAGTTCTTC
CDR3aa: CASHRGPTSGAYNEQFF
v_gene: TRBV2
j_gene: TRBJ2-1
d_gene: TRBD2
abundance: many

CDR3nt: TGTGCCAGCAGTCCCCGAGCGGCAGATACGCAGTATTTT
CDR3aa: CASSPRAADTQYF
v_gene: TRBV2
j_gene: TRBJ2-3
d_gene: .
abundance: many

CDR3nt: TGTGCTAGTGGTCCTGGACAGGGTTATAATGAAAAACTGTTTTTT
CDR3aa: CASGPGQGYNEKLFF
v_gene: TRBV12-5
j_gene: TRBJ1-4
d_gene: TRBD1
abundance: few

CDR3nt: TGTGCCAGCAGCTTGGAGGACAGGGTAGCAGGGGGCTACACCTTC
CDR3aa: CASSLEDRVAGGYTF
v_gene: TRBV5-6
j_gene: TRBJ1-2
d_gene: TRBD1
abundance: many

CDR3nt: TGTGCCATCAGTGAGTCGACTACAGGCACAGATACGCAGTATTTT
CDR3aa: CAISESTTGTDTQYF
v_gene: TRBV10-3
j_gene: TRBJ2-3
d_gene: .
abundance: many

CDR3nt: TGTGCCAGCAGCTTAATGGGCGGGGGCAATGAGCAGTTCTTC
CDR3aa: CASSLMGGGNEQFF
v_gene: TRBV7-9
j_gene: TRBJ2-1
d_gene: TRBD2
abundance: .

CDR3nt: TGTGCCAGCAGCTTACTCCCCGGAGGGGTCACAGATACGCAGTATTTT
CDR3aa: CASSLLPGGVTDTQYF
v_gene: TRBV11-2
j_gene: TRBJ2-3
d_gene: .
abundance: .

CDR3nt: TGTGCCTGGGATTTGGGAGACCCGTCCCCCCACGAGCAGTACTTC
CDR3aa: CAWDLGDPSPHEQYF
v_gene: TRBV30
j_gene: TRBJ2-7
d_gene: .
abundance: few

CDR3nt: TGCGCCAGCAGCCTAGCGGGGGCCCTCTCCAATGAGCAGTTCTTC
CDR3aa: CASSLAGALSNEQFF
v_gene: TRBV10-2
j_gene: TRBJ2-1
d_gene: TRBD2
abundance: few

CDR3nt: TGTGCCAGCAGCTTCACGGCGGGGGGGCAAGAGACCCAGTACTTC
CDR3aa: CASSFTAGGQETQYF
v_gene: TRBV7-2
j_gene: TRBJ2-5
d_gene: TRBD2
abundance: .

CDR3nt: TGCAGTGCTGGGGGGAGGCAAGAGACCCAGTACTTC
CDR3aa: CSAGGRQETQYF
v_gene: TRBV20-1
j_gene: TRBJ2-5
d_gene: .
abundance: .

CDR3nt: TGCAGCGTTGAAGCAGGCAGGGACTACGAGCAGTACTTC
CDR3aa: CSVEAGRDYEQYF
v_gene: TRBV29-1
j_gene: TRBJ2-7
d_gene: .
abundance: few

CDR3nt: TGCGCCAGCAGCTGGAAGGGAATGGGTGAAAAACTGTTTTTT
CDR3aa: CASSWKGMGEKLFF
v_gene: TRBV5-1
j_gene: TRBJ1-4
d_gene: .
abundance: .

CDR3nt: TGTGCCAGCAGCCCCCCGGGGGAAAAAAACATTCAGTACTTC
CDR3aa: CASSPPGEKNIQYF
v_gene: TRBV7-2
j_gene: TRBJ2-4
d_gene: .
abundance: many

CDR3nt: TGTGCCAGCAGCTTGACGGGACAGGCTCTGCCCTATGGCTACACCTTC
CDR3aa: CASSLTGQALPYGYTF
v_gene: TRBV5-5
j_gene: TRBJ1-2
d_gene: TRBD1
abundance: many

CDR3nt: TGCGCCAGCAGCTTAGACGGGACTAGCGGGATAACCTCCTACAATGAGCAGTTCTTC
CDR3aa: CASSLDGTSGITSYNEQFF
v_gene: TRBV5-1
j_gene: TRBJ2-1
d_gene: TRBD2
abundance: many

CDR3nt: TGTGCCTGGAGTCGGGCAGCAGATACGCAGTATTTT
CDR3aa: CAWSRAADTQYF
v_gene: TRBV30
j_gene: TRBJ2-3
d_gene: .
abundance: .

CDR3nt: TGCAGTGCTACAGATGGACTAGCGGAAAACATTCAGTACTTC
CDR3aa: CSATDGLAENIQYF
v_gene: TRBV20-1
j_gene: TRBJ2-4
d_gene: TRBD2
abundance: few

CDR3nt: TGTGCCAGCCGACGTAGGGACACCTTC
CDR3aa: CASRRRDTF
v_gene: TRBV9
j_gene: TRBJ1-2
d_gene: .
abundance: .

CDR3nt: TGCAGTGCCCGTGGACAGGGAGGCTACGAGCAGTACTTC
CDR3aa: CSARGQGGYEQYF
v_gene: TRBV20-1
j_gene: TRBJ2-7
d_gene: TRBD1
abundance: .

CDR3nt: TGTGCAAGTCGCCCAGACCGGGCGGGGGATGTCCAAGAGACCCAGTACTTC
CDR3aa: CASRPDRAGDVQETQYF
v_gene: TRBV12-2
j_gene: TRBJ2-5
d_gene: .
abundance: many

CDR3nt: TGTGCCAGCAGCTCAGGAAGGGGAAACACCATATATTTT
CDR3aa: CASSSGRGNTIYF
v_gene: TRBV7-2
j_gene: TRBJ1-3
d_gene: .
abundance: many

CDR3nt: TGTGCCAGCAGCTTAGGGAAAACAGTCTTATCGGAAGCTTTCTTT
CDR3aa: CASSLGKTVLSEAFF
v_gene: TRBV13
j_gene: TRBJ1-1
d_gene: .
abundance: few

CDR3nt: TGCAGTGCTAGTGAGGCTAGCGGGGATGGCACAGATACGCAGTATTTT
CDR3aa: CSASEASGDGTDTQYF
v_gene: TRBV20-1
j_gene: TRBJ2-3
d_gene: TRBD2
abundance: many

CDR3nt: TGTGCCAGCAGCTCAACGACAGGCGGGGGGTCTGGGGCCAACGTCCTGACTTTC
CDR3aa: CASSSTTGGGSGANVLTF
v_gene: TRBV5-4
j_gene: TRBJ2-6
d_gene: TRBD2
abundance: few

CDR3nt: TGTGCCAGCAGCCAAGGGGGGCAGGACACCGGGGAGCTGTTTTTT
CDR3aa: CASSQGGQDTGELFF
v_gene: TRBV11-3
j_gene: TRBJ2-2
d_gene: .
abundance: many

CDR3nt: TGCGCCAGCAGCTTGGACAGGGTCAATGAGCAGTTCTTC
CDR3aa: CASSLDRVNEQFF
v_gene: TRBV5-1
j_gene: TRBJ2-1
d_gene: .
abundance: few

CDR3nt: TGTGCCTGGAGTGGCCGGGGAGATGAAGCTTTCTTT
CDR3aa: CAWSGRGDEAFF
v_gene: TRBV30
j_gene: TRBJ1-1
d_gene: .
abundance: many

CDR3nt: TGTGCCAGCAGCTTTCTTGAGGGCGCAGATACGCAGTATTTT
CDR3aa: CASSFLEGADTQYF
v_gene: TRBV7-2
j_gene: TRBJ2-3
d_gene: .
abundance: few

CDR3nt: TGTGCCAGCAGCTCCAGAGGGAGGGATGAGCAGTTCTTC
CDR3aa: CASSSRGRDEQFF
v_gene: TRBV11-2
j_gene: TRBJ2-1
d_gene: TRBD2
abundance: many

CDR3nt: TGTGCCAGCTCCCCGGGACAGGGTAACCACGAGCAGTACTTC
CDR3aa: CASSPGQGNHEQYF
v_gene: TRBV18
j_gene: TRBJ2-7
d_gene: TRBD1
abundance: many

CDR3nt: TGTGCCAGCAGTTACCAGGGGGTCGGCACAGATACGCAGTATTTT
CDR3aa: CASSYQGVGTDTQYF
v_gene: TRBV6-2/TRBV6-3
j_gene: TRBJ2-3
d_gene: TRBD1
abundance: .

CDR3nt: TGTGCCAGCAGTGGCTTTGGACAGGGAACTAATGAAAAACTGTTTTTT
CDR3aa: CASSGFGQGTNEKLFF
v_gene: TRBV25-1
j_gene: TRBJ1-4
d_gene: TRBD1
abundance: many

CDR3nt: TGTGCCAGCAGCTCTCTTTCGGGCGGGAAGGGGCGCTCCTACGAGCAGTACTTC
CDR3aa: CASSSLSGGKGRSYEQYF
v_gene: TRBV7-2
j_gene: TRBJ2-7
d_gene: .
abundance: .

CDR3nt: TGTGCCAGCAGCTTAAGTATCGGTGGCTACACCTTC
CDR3aa: CASSLSIGGYTF
v_gene: TRBV7-9
j_gene: TRBJ1-2
d_gene: .
abundance: many

CDR3nt: TGCAGCGTTGAGGCTGGGCCAACCGGGGAGCTGTTTTTT
CDR3aa: CSVEAGPTGELFF
v_gene: TRBV29-1
j_gene: TRBJ2-2
d_gene: .
abundance: many

CDR3nt: TGTGCCAGCAGCCAACCGGGACAGGGGGCTTCTAATGAAAAACTGTTTTTT
CDR3aa: CASSQPGQGASNEKLFF
v_gene: TRBV4-2
j_gene: TRBJ1-4
d_gene: TRBD1
abundance: .

CDR3nt: TGTGCCAGCACCAACGGAAGGGGGCGGACTGAAGCTTTCTTT
CDR3aa: CASTNGRGRTEAFF
v_gene: TRBV6-6
j_gene: TRBJ1-1
d_gene: TRBD1
abundance: many

CDR3nt: TGCAGTGCTAGAGATGCTAGCGGGGGTTACAATGAGCAGTTCTTC
CDR3aa: CSARDASGGYNEQFF
v_gene: TRBV20-1
j_gene: TRBJ2-1
d_gene: TRBD2
abundance: many

CDR3nt: TGTGCCAGCAGCTCCGGGACAGGGAGGACCGGGGAGCTGTTTTTT
CDR3aa: CASSSGTGRTGELFF
v_gene: TRBV11-2
j_gene: TRBJ2-2
d_gene: TRBD1
abundance: many

CDR3nt: TGTGCCAGCAGTCGGGGAGGGGGCAATCAGCCCCAGCATTTT
CDR3aa: CASSRGGGNQPQHF
v_gene: TRBV7-9
j_gene: TRBJ1-5
d_gene: .
abundance: many